These 4 T cell receptor beta chains share one sample of origin, sequenced in a study of T cell responses to AZD1222 COVID-19 vaccine. The data were produced by immunoSEQ multiplex PCR, yet TCRdb's version contains in-frame clones alone and is incomplete. The sample consists of about 160,000 clones, roughly 88% of them appearing once. The specimen comprised peripheral blood, sampled 28 days after the second AZD1222 dose. Source of these receptors: an adult who received the AZD1222 COVID-19 vaccine.

V gene TRBV27 combines with J gene TRBJ1-4; possible D gene TRBD1, 6 bases. Per germline, CDR1 MNHEY and CDR2 SMNVEV (reference sequence). V lost 6 bases and J 15 bases, leaving 23 bases between the germline ends. This CDR3 has 14 amino acids. The CDR3 DNA reads TGTGCCAGCAGACGCCGGGACACGGTCGGAGGGATGTTTTTT. Protein product: CASRRRDTVGGMFF.

The table lists this clone with a few counts. The V and J genes are TRBV27 and TRBJ2-7; the D gene is possibly TRBD1 (6 bases). The CDR3 contains 15 residues. V lost 5 bases, J lost 3 bases, and 17 bases lay in between. In germline, CDR1 is MNHEY, CDR2 SMNVEV (reference sequence). The CDR3 loop reads CASSKRGQSLYEQYF. CDR3 bases: TGTGCCAGCAGTAAAAGAGGACAGTCCCTCTACGAGCAGTACTTC.

This sequence joins TRBV27 and TRBJ1-5; no clear D. The CDR3 is 13 residues long. The V end was cut by 8 bases, the J end by 3 bases, with 11 bases between. Germline CDR1 MNHEY, CDR2 SMNVEV (reference sequence). CDR3 in amino acids: CASGLINNQPQHF. The CDR3 DNA is TGTGCCAGCGGACTGATCAACAATCAGCCCCAGCATTTT.

The rearrangement joins TRBV19 to TRBJ1-2, with D perhaps TRBD1 (6 bases). The CDR3 is 13 residues long. The V and J ends lost 7 bases and 6 bases respectively, with 15 bases between them. Germline CDR1 is LNHDA and CDR2 is SQIVND (reference sequence). This CDR3 reads CASMTGKGNGYTF. The CDR3 bases are TGTGCCAGTATGACAGGCAAGGGCAATGGCTACACCTTC. Variable domain in full (rest from reference TRBV19 and TRBJ1-2): DGGITQSPKYLFRKEGQNVTLSCEQNLNHDAMYWYRQDPGQGLRLIYYSQIVNDFQKGDIAEGYSVSREKKESFPLTVTSAQKNPTAFYLCASMTGKGNGYTFGSGTRLTVV.